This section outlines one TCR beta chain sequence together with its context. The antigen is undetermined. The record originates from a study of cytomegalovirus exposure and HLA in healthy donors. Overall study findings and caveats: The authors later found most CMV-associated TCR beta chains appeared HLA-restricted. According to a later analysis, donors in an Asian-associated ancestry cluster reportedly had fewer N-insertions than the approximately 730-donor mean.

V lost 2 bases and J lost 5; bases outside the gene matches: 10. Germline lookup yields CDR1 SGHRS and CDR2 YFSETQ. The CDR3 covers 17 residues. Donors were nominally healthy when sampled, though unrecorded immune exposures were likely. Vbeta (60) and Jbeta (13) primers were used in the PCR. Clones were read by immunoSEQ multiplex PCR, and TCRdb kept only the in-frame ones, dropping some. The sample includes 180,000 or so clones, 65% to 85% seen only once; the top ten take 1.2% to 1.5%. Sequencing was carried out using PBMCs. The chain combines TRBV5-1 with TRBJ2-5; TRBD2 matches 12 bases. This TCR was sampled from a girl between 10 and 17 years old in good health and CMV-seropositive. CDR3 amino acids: CASSFASGRAGSETQYF. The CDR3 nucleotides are TGCGCCAGCAGCTTTGCTAGCGGGAGGGCCGGAAGCGAGACCCAGTACTTC.